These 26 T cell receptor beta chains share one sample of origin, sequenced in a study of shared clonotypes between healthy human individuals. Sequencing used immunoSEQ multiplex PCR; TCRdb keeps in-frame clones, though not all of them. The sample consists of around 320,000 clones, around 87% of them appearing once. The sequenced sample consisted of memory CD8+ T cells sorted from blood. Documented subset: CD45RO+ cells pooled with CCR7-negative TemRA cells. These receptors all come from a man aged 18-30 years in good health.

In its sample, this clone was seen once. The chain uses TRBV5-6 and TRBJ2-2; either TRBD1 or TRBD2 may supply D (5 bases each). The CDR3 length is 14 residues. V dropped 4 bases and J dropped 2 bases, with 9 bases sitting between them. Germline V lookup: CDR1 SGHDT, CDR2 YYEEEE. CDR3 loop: CASSGGPNTGELFF. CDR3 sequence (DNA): TGTGCCAGCAGCGGGGGACCTAACACCGGGGAGCTGTTTTTT.

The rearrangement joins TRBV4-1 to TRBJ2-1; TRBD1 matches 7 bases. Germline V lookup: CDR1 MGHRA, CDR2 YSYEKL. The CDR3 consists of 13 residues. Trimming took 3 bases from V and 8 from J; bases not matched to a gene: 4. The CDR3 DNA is TGCGCCAGCAGCCATCTACAGGGGTATGAGCAGTTCTTC. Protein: CASSHLQGYEQFF.

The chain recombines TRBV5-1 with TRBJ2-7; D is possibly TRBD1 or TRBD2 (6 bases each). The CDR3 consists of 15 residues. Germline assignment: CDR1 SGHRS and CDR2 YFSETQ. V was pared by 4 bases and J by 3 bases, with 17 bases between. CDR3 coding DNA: TGCGCCAGCAGCCTCGGACAGAGACTAGACTACGAGCAGTACTTC. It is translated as CASSLGQRLDYEQYF.

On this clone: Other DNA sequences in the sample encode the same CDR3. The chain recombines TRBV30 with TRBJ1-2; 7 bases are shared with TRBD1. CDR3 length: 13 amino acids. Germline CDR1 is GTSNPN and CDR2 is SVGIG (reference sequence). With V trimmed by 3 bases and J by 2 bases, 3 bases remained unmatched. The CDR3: CAWRETGNYGYTF. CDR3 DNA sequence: TGTGCCTGGAGGGAGACAGGGAACTATGGCTACACCTTC.

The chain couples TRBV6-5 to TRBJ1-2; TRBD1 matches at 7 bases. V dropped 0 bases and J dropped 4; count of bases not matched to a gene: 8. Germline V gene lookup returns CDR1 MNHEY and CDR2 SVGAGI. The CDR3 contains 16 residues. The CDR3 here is CASSYSIGGDVYGYTF. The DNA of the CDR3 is TGTGCCAGCAGTTACTCGATAGGGGGCGACGTCTATGGCTACACCTTC.

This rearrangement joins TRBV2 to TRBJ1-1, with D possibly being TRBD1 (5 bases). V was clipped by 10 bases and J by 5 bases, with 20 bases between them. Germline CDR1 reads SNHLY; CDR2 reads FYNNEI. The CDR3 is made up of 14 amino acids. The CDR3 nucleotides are TGTGCCACTGGGGGAGGACGGTCTACGACTGAAGCTTTCTTT. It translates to CATGGGRSTTEAFF.

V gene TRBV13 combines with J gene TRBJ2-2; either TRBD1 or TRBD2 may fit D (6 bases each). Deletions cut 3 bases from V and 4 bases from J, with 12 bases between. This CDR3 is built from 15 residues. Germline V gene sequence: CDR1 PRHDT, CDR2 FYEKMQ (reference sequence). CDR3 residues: CASSLRGDGTGELFF. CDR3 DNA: TGTGCCAGCAGCTTGAGGGGGGACGGCACCGGGGAGCTGTTTTTT.

CDR3 nucleotides: TGTGCCAGCAGCTTGGTGGGGCTAGCGGTGTCCTACGAGCAGTACTTC. Amino acid sequence: CASSLVGLAVSYEQYF. The rearrangement uses TRBV7-9 and TRBJ2-7; TRBD2 agrees at 7 bases. J was trimmed by 1 base and V by 3 bases; bases with no gene match: 9. The CDR3 loop spans 16 amino acids. From germline, CDR1 is SEHNR and CDR2 FQNEAQ (reference sequence).

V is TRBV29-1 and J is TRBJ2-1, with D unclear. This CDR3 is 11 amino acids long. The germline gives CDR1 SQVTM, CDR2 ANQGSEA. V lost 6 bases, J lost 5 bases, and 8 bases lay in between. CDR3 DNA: TGCAGCGTAGAGATTAACAATGAGCAGTTCTTC. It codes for CSVEINNEQFF.

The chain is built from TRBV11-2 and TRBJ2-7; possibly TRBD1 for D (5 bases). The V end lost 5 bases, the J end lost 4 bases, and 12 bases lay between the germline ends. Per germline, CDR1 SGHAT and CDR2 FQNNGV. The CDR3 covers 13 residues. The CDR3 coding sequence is TGTGCCAGCAGCGACAGTTACCTTTACGAGCAGTACTTC. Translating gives CASSDSYLYEQYF.

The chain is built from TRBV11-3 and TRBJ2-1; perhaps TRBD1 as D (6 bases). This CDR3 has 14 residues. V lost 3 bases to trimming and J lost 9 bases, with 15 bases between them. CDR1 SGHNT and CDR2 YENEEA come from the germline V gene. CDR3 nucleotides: TGTGCCAGCAGCTTTAACAGGGAACAGGGTGAGCAGTTCTTC. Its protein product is CASSFNREQGEQFF.

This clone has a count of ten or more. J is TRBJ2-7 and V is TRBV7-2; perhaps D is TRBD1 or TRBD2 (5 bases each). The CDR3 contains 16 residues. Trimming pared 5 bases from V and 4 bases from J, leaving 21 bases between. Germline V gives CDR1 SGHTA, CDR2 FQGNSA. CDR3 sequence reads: CASSPRIRGEGYEQYF. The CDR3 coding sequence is TGTGCCAGCAGCCCCCGGATTAGGGGAGAGGGTTACGAGCAGTACTTC.

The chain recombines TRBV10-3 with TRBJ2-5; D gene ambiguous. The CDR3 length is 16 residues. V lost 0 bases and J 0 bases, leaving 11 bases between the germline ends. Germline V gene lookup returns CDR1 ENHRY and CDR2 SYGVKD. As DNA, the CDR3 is TGTGCCATCAGTGAGTCCGTCAGGATCGACCAAGAGACCCAGTACTTC. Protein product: CAISESVRIDQETQYF.

CDR3 protein: CASRTGRDTEAFF. The CDR3 coding sequence is TGCGCCAGTAGGACAGGGAGGGACACTGAAGCTTTCTTT. J is TRBJ1-1 and V is TRBV5-1; 8 nucleotides line up with TRBD1. J was trimmed by 3 bases and V by 8 bases; bases with no gene match: 6. The germline gives CDR1 SGHRS, CDR2 YFSETQ. The CDR3 consists of 13 residues.

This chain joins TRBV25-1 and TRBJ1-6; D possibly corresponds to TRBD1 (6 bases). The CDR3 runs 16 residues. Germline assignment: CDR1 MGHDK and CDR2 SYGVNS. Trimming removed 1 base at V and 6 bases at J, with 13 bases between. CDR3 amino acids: CASSESGQGINSPLHF. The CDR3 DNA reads TGTGCCAGCAGTGAATCAGGGCAGGGGATTAATTCACCCCTCCACTTT. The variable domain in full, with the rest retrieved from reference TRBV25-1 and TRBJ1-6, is EADIYQTPRYLVIGTGKKITLECSQTMGHDKMYWYQQDPGMELHLIHYSYGVNSTEKGDLSSESTVSRIRTEHFPLTLESARPSHTSQYLCASSESGQGINSPLHFGNGTRLTVT.

The CDR3: CASTLTSGFSYEQYF. CDR3 coding DNA: TGTGCCAGCACCCTGACTAGCGGGTTCTCCTACGAGCAGTACTTC. J is TRBJ2-7 and V is TRBV7-9; TRBD2 aligns across 10 bases. Trimming took 7 bases from V and 0 from J; bases not matched to a gene: 6. The V gene's germline CDR1 is SEHNR and CDR2 FQNEAQ (reference sequence). The CDR3 runs to 15 residues. The full variable domain, in which reference TRBV7-9 and TRBJ2-7 provide the parts outside the CDR3, is DTGVSQNPRHKITKRGQNVTFRCDPISEHNRLYWYRQTLGQGPEFLTYFQNEAQLEKSRLLSDRFSAERPKGSFSTLEIQRTEQGDSAMYLCASTLTSGFSYEQYFGPGTRLTVT.

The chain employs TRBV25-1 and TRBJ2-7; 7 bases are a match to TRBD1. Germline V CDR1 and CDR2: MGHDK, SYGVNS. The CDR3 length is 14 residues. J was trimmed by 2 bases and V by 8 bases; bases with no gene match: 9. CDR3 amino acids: CASVGPDRTYEQYF. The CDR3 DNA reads TGTGCCAGCGTGGGCCCGGACAGGACCTACGAGCAGTACTTC.

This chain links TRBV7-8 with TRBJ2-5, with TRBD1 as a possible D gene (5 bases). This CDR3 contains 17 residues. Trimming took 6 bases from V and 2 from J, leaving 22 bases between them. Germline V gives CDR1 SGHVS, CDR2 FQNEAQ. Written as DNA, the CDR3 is TGTGCCAGCAGTCAGACTTGCAGGGAACCTCCTCAAGAGACCCAGTACTTC. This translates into CASSQTCREPPQETQYF.

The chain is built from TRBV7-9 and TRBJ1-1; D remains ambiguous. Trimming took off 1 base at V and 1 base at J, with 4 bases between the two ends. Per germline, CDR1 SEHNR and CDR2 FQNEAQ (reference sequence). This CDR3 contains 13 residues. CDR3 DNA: TGTGCCAGCAGCTTAGTAGGGAACACTGAAGCTTTCTTT. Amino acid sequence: CASSLVGNTEAFF.

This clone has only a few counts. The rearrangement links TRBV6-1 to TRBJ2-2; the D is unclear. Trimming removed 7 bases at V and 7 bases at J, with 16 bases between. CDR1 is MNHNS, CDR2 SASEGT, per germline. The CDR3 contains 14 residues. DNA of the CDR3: TGTGCCAGCAATCCCCGTAGAGATAACGGGGAGCTGTTTTTT. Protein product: CASNPRRDNGELFF.

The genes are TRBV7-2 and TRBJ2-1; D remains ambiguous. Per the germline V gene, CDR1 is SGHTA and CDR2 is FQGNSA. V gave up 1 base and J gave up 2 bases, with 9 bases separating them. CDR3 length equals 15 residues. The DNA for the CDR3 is TGTGCCAGCAGCTTAGATCCCTCGACCTACAATGAGCAGTTCTTC. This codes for CASSLDPSTYNEQFF.

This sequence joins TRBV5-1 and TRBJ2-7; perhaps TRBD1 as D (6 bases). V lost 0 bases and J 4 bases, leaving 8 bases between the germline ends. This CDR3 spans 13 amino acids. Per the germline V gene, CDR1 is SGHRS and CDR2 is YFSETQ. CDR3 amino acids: CASSLGDKYEQYF. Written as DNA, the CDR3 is TGCGCCAGCAGCTTGGGGGACAAATACGAGCAGTACTTC.

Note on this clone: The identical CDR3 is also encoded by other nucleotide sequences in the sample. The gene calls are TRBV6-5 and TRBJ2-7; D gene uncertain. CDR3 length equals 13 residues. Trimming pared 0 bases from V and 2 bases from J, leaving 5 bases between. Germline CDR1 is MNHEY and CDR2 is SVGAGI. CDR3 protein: CASSYSGPYEQYF. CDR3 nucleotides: TGTGCCAGCAGTTACTCAGGCCCCTACGAGCAGTACTTC.

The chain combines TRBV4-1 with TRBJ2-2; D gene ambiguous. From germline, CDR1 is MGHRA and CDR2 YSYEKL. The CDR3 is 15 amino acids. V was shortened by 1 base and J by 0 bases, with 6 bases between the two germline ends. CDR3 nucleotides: TGCGCCAGCAGCCAAGTCGACTCGAACACCGGGGAGCTGTTTTTT. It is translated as CASSQVDSNTGELFF.

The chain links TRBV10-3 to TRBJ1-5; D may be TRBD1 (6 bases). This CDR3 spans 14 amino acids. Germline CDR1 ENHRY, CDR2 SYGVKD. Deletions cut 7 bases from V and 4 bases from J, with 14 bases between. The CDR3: CAIKARGGNQPQHF. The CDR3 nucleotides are TGTGCCATCAAGGCCAGGGGAGGGAATCAGCCCCAGCATTTT.

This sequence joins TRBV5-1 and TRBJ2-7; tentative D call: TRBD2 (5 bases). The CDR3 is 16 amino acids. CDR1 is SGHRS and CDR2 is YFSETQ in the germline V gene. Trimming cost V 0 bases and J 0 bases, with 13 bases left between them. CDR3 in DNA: TGCGCCAGCAGCTTGGCCGGCAGACTAACCTCCTACGAGCAGTACTTC. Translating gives CASSLAGRLTSYEQYF.